This TCR beta chain derives from a study of cytomegalovirus exposure and HLA in healthy donors. In the case of this clone: Its antigen is unknown.

The PCR ran on 60 Vbeta and 13 Jbeta primers. TCRdb's copy holds only in-frame clones and misses some; the assay was immunoSEQ multiplex PCR. Its table records fewer than 45,000 clones. This CDR3 contains 15 residues. Germline V gives CDR1 MGHRA, CDR2 YSYEKL. After removal of 5 bases from V and 5 bases from J, the junction contained 2 bases not matched to a gene. General study findings and limits: Presence/absence analyses treated sequencing depth as roughly uniform across donors.

This rearrangement joins TRBV4-1 to TRBJ2-2; TRBD2 matches at 13 bases. Input material: PBMCs. This sequence was found in a man aged 40-55 years in good health and CMV-seropositive. The CDR3 sequence is CASSAGLAGTGELFF. DNA for the CDR3: TGCGCCAGCAGCGCGGGACTAGCGGGGACCGGGGAGCTGTTTTTT.